This T cell receptor beta chain derives from a study of PD-1 blockade in classical Hodgkin lymphoma (dated by TCRdb to the early 2020s). At the level of the whole study: Nivolumab dosing was 3 mg/kg intravenously every 2 weeks, continuing until either disease progression or unacceptable toxicity. The study used CyTOF and TCR beta sequencing to define a peripheral blood immune signature of response to PD-1 blockade in classical Hodgkin lymphoma.

The time point label for this specimen denotes: cycle 1 day 1 (C1D1), immediately before nivolumab initiation. All trial patients had relapsed after autologous stem cell transplantation, with cohorts A, B and C differing in prior brentuximab vedotin exposure. The trial cohort comprised 56 patients with relapsed/refractory classical Hodgkin lymphoma whose best overall responses were complete response, partial response or progressive disease. In the multi-cohort phase II CheckMate 205 trial, trial patients received single-agent nivolumab. An independent review committee assessed best overall response by applying the 2007 International Working Group response criteria. Trial PBMCs were collected immediately before nivolumab initiation (C1D1) and during therapy at cycle 2 day 1 and cycle 4 day 1. Peripheral blood was collected in 8 mL Vacutainer Cell Preparation Tubes, from which PBMCs were isolated by centrifugation and then cryopreserved.

Of note for this clone: The antigen it binds to is not known. Per-base quality was not reported, and no clone a single base away is much larger than it.

Genomic DNA was isolated using the Qiagen DNeasy kit from unsorted PBMCs as well as from negatively selected CD4+ and CD8+ fractions. TCR beta CDR3 regions were subjected to amplification by immunoSEQ multiplex PCR with primers that anneal to V and J segments. A synthetic immune receptor repertoire was used to minimize amplification bias, and remaining bias was computationally removed after sequencing. Turning to the authors' computational methods: Repertoire diversity was quantified as the Shannon entropy index using custom Python scripts. Unsorted, CD4+ and CD8+ repertoires were analyzed separately, except in combined analyses where CD4+ and CD8+ sequences were merged in silico. Clonal expansion was defined as a frequency increase of at least 2-fold after treatment compared with C1D1, and clones undetected at baseline were assigned a pseudocount of 0.5. Clones with 0 or 1 copy at C1D1 were classified as singleton clones, and clones with 2 or more copies were classified as non-singleton clones. Clones expanded in unsorted samples were annotated as CD4+, CD8+ or unknown by matching protein sequences in sorted samples from the same patient. Wilcoxon tests on paired samples were used to test diversity changes from C1D1 to C4D1. Held by TCRdb, this immuneACCESS table contains in-frame sequences only and omits some clones. Under half of the omission traces to an unresolved V gene where checked; the cause of the rest is unknown. V, J and clone size are those of that table, while D and trimming were read from the DNA. The sample records some 60,000 clones, 90% of which are singletons. The top ten hold 9.7% of the sample.

Results the study describes overall, beyond this receptor: A significant rise by C4D1 was seen in CD4+ but not CD8+ TCR diversity (p=0.0027 vs p=0.16), with the rise being most apparent in complete responders (p=0.02). Baseline TCR diversity was reported as lower in newly diagnosed patients than in healthy donors, and lower still in relapsed/refractory patients. The study covered only a single clinical trial cohort, and the causes of the repertoire differences, possibly disease activity or prior therapy, were still not defined. Lower diversity was seen in patients whose nivolumab began less than 1 year after ASCT, and these patients were left out of later analyses so that immune reconstitution would not confound the results. Trial patients achieving complete response had baseline diversity similar to newly diagnosed patients, whereas partial responders and progressors had significantly lower diversity.

The sample consisted of peripheral blood mononuclear cells (PBMCs), taken at baseline. The sequence came from a human donor with classical Hodgkin lymphoma.

The DNA is TGTGCCAGCAGTGAGGGTTACACTGAAGCTTTCTTT. This is translated as CASSEGYTEAFF. The chain couples TRBV2 to TRBJ1-1; the D gene is unclear. The germline ends are 5 bases apart after V is trimmed by 3 bases and J by 3 bases. Including cysteine and phenylalanine, the CDR3 has 12 amino acids. Only the CDR3 part of the read is kept: 36 bases, read in frame from the first base. From the germline V gene, CDR1 is SNHLY and CDR2 is FYNNEI.